This T cell receptor (beta chain) is from a study of blood T cells in healthy people across ages. The trim removed 4 bases at V and 3 bases at J, leaving 14 bases unmatched. This CDR3 is 18 amino acids long. CDR1 is SEHNR, CDR2 FQNEAQ, per germline (reference sequence). The use of a sample-barcoded 5' primer and a J-beta primer mix characterized a second PCR of roughly 6 to 11 cycles. Researchers report that each sample yielded at least 3 million CDR3-containing paired-end reads. TCRdb passed the 5' RACE reads through MiXCR, listing each CDR3 protein once. The repertoire includes about 1.4 million distinct CDR3 sequences, around 59% of them detected once, and over 5.5% sits in the top ten. In regard to this clonotype: The target antigen is unknown.

Overall study findings and caveats: Calculation of diversity from one million T cells yielded estimates considered to be underestimates. Relative to aged donors, long-lived donors carried more naive CD4+ cells and displayed higher diversity.

The chain is built from TRBV7-9 and TRBJ2-1; 8 bases agree with TRBD2. This receptor was taken from a man between 18 and 29 years old in good health. Sequenced: blood. The CDR3 coding sequence is TGTGCCAGCAGCTCTTCGACTATGACTAGCGCTAACTACAATGAGCAGTTCTTC. Amino acids: CASSSSTMTSANYNEQFF.